This T cell receptor (beta chain) stems from a study of blood T cell repertoires in COVID-19. For the study at large: PBMCs, B-cell-depleted T cells, or T cells provided the cDNA or gDNA that made up the material.

This clone was recorded only once. Adults between roughly 18 and 90 years of age took part from under 25 US areas. Assignment of participants to cohorts was predicated upon participant-reported clinical history. Donors of Cohort 3 who recovered were those that had two negative PCRs, clearance, or symptom resolution. Only in-frame clones appear in the TCRdb table, and some are missing; sequencing was by immunoSEQ multiplex PCR. The table lists more than 150,000 clones, more than 65% of them singletons. This CDR3 has 15 residues. Looked up from germline, CDR1 is SGHAT and CDR2 is FQNNGV. The V end was cut by 3 bases, the J end by 0 bases, with 12 bases between.

The sequenced material came from PBMCs or T cells enriched from blood (not recorded which). This TCR came from a man aged 50-60 years who had recovered from COVID-19. The J gene is TRBJ2-7, the V gene TRBV11-2; possibly TRBD2 for D (7 bases). CDR3 amino acids: CASSFGGGSSYEQYF. CDR3 bases: TGTGCCAGCAGCTTCGGGGGCGGGAGCTCCTACGAGCAGTACTTC.